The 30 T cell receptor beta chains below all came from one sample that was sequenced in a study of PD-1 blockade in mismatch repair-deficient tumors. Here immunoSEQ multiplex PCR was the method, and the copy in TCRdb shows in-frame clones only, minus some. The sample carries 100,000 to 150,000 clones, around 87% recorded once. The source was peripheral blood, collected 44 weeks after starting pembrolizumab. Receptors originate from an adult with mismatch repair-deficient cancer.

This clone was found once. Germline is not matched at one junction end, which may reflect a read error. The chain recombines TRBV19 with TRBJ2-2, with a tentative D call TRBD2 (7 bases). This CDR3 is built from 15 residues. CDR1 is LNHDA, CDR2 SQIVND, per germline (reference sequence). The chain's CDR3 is CQSPMGGPDTGELFF. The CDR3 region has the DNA TGCCAAAGCCCCATGGGGGGGCCGGACACCGGGGAGCTGTTTTTT.

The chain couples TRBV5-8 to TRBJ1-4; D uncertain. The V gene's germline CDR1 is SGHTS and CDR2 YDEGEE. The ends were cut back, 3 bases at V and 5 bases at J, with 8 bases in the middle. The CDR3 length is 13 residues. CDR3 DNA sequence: TGTGCCAGCAGCTGGACCCAAAATGAAAAACTGTTTTTT. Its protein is CASSWTQNEKLFF.

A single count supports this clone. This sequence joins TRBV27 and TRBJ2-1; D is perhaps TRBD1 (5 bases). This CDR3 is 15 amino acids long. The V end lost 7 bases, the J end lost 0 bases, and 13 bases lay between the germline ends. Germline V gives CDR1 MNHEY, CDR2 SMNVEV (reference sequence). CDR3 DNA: TGTGCCAGCACCTCTTGGGGCAGCTCCTACAATGAGCAGTTCTTC. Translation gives CASTSWGSSYNEQFF.

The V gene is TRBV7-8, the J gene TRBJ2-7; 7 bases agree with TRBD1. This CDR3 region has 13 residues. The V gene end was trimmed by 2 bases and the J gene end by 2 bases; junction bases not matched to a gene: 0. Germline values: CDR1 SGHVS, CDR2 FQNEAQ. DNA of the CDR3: TGTGCCAGCAGCTTAACAGGGGCCTACGAGCAGTACTTC. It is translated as CASSLTGAYEQYF.

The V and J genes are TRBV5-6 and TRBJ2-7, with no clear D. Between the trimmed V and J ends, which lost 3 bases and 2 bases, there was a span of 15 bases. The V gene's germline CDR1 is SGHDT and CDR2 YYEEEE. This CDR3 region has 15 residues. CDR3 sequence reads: CASSSRMQTTYEQYF. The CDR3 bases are TGTGCCAGCAGCTCGAGGATGCAGACAACCTACGAGCAGTACTTC.

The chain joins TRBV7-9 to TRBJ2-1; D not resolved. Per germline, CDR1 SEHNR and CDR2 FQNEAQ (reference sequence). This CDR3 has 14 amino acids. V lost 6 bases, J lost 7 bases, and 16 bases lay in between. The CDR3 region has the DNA TGTGCCAGCAGTGTTAGTTTTCTGGGGAATGAGCAGTTCTTC. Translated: CASSVSFLGNEQFF. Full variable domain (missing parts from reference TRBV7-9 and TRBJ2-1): DTGVSQNPRHKITKRGQNVTFRCDPISEHNRLYWYRQTLGQGPEFLTYFQNEAQLEKSRLLSDRFSAERPKGSFSTLEIQRTEQGDSAMYLCASSVSFLGNEQFFGPGTRLTVL.

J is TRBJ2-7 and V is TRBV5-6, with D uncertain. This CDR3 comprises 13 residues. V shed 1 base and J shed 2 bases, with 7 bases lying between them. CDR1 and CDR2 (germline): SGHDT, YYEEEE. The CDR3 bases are TGTGCCAGCAGCTTGCCCAGAGCCTACGAGCAGTACTTC. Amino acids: CASSLPRAYEQYF.

The CDR3 spells CASRTTVTTQYF. In DNA, the CDR3 is TGTGCCAGCAGAACGACCGTCACTACGCAGTATTTT. The J gene is TRBJ2-3, the V gene TRBV6-1; the D is unclear. The CDR3 covers 12 residues. V was cut by 6 bases and J by 8 bases, with 12 bases left in between. From germline, CDR1 is MNHNS and CDR2 SASEGT.

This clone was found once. In nucleotides, the CDR3 is TGTGCCAGCAGTATCGGGTTAGGGGCGTCTGAAAAACTGTTTTTT. Protein sequence: CASSIGLGASEKLFF. The V and J genes are TRBV7-9 and TRBJ1-4; maybe TRBD1 (5 bases). The CDR3 runs 15 residues. Germline V gene data show CDR1 as SEHNR and CDR2 as FQNEAQ (reference sequence). The ends were cut back, 6 bases at V and 7 bases at J, with 18 bases in the middle.

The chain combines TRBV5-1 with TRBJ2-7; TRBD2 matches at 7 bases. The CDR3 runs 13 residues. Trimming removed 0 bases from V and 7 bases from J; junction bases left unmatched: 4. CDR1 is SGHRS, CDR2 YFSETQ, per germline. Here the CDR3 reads CASSLALAREQYF. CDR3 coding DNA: TGCGCCAGCAGCTTGGCACTAGCGAGGGAGCAGTACTTC.

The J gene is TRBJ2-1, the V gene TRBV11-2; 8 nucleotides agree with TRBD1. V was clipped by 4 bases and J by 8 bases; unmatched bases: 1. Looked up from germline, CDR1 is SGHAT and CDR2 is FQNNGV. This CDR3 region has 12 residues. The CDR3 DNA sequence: TGTGCCAGCAGCTGGACAGGGTATGAGCAGTTCTTC. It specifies CASSWTGYEQFF.

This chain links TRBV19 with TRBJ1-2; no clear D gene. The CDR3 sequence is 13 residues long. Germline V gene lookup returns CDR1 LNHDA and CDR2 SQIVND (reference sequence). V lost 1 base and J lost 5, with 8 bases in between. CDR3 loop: CASSIVLGYGYTF. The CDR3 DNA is TGTGCCAGTAGTATAGTACTGGGTTATGGCTACACCTTC.

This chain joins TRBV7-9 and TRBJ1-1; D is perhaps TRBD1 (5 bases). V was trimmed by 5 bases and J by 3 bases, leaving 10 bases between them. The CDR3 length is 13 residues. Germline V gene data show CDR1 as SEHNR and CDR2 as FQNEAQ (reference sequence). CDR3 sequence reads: CASSPPGYTEAFF. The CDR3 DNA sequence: TGTGCCAGCAGCCCCCCAGGGTACACTGAAGCTTTCTTT.

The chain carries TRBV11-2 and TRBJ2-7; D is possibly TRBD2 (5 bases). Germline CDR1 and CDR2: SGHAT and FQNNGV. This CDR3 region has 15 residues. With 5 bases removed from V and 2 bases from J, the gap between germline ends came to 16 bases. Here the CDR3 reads CASSPRWAGTYEQYF. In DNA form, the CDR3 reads TGTGCCAGCAGCCCCCGGTGGGCGGGTACCTACGAGCAGTACTTC.

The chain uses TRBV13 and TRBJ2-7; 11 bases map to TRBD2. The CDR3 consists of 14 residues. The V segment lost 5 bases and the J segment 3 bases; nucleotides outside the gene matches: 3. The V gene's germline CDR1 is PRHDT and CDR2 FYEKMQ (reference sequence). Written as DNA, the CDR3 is TGTGCCAGCAGCGTTACTAGCGGGAGCTACGAGCAGTACTTC. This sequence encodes CASSVTSGSYEQYF. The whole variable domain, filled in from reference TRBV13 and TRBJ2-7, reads AAGVIQSPRHLIKEKRETATLKCYPIPRHDTVYWYQQGPGQDPQFLISFYEKMQSDKGSIPDRFSAQQFSDYHSELNMSSLELGDSALYFCASSVTSGSYEQYFGPGTRLTVT.

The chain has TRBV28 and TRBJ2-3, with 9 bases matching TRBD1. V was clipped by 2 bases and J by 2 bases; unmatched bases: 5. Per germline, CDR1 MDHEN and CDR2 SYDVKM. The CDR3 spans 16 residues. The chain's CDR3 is CASSLRGTGSTDTQYF. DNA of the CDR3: TGTGCCAGCAGTTTACGGGGGACAGGGTCCACAGATACGCAGTATTTT.

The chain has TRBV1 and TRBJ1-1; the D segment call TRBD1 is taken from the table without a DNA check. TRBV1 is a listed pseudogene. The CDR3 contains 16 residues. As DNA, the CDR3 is TGCACCAGCAGCCAAGGACTGACAGGGGGCGGTACTGAAGCTTTCTTT. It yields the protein CTSSQGLTGGGTEAFF.

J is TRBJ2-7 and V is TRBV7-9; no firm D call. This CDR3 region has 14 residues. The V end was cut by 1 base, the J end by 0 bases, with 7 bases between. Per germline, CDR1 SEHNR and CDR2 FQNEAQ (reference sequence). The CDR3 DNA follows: TGTGCCAGCAGCTTAGATATGAGCTCCTACGAGCAGTACTTC. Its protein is CASSLDMSSYEQYF.

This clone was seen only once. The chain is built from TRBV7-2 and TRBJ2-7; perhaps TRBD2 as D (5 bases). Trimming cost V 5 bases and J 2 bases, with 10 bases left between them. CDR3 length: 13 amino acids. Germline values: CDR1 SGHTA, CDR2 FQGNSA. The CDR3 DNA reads TGTGCCAGCAGCCGTAGCGCCGCCTACGAGCAGTACTTC. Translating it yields CASSRSAAYEQYF.

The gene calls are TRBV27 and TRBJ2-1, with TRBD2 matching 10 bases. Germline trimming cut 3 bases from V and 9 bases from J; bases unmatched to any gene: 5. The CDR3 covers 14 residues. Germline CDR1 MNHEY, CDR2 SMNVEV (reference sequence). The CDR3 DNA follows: TGTGCCAGCAGTTTCGAACTAGCGGGGACTGAGCAGTTCTTC. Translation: CASSFELAGTEQFF.

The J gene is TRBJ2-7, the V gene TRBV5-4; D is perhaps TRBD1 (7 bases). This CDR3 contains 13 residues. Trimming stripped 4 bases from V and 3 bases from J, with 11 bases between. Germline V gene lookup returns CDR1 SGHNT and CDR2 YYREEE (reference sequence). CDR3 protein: CASSPGDSYEQYF. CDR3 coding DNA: TGTGCCAGCAGCCCGGGGGACAGCTACGAGCAGTACTTC.

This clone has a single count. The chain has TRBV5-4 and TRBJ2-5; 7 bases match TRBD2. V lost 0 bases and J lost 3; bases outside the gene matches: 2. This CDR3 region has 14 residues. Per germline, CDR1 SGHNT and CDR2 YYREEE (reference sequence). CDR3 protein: CASSLDLAEETQYF. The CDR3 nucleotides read TGTGCCAGCAGCTTGGATCTAGCGGAAGAGACCCAGTACTTC. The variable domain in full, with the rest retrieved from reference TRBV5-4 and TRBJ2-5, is ETGVTQSPTHLIKTRGQQVTLRCSSQSGHNTVSWYQQALGQGPQFIFQYYREEENGRGNFPPRFSGLQFPNYSSELNVNALELDDSALYLCASSLDLAEETQYFGPGTRLLVL.

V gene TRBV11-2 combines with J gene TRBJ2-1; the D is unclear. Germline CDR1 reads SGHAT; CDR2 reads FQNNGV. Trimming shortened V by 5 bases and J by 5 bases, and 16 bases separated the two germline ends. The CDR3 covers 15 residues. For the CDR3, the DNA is TGTGCCAGCAGCCCCCGGTTATGGACCCACAATGAGCAGTTCTTC. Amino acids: CASSPRLWTHNEQFF.

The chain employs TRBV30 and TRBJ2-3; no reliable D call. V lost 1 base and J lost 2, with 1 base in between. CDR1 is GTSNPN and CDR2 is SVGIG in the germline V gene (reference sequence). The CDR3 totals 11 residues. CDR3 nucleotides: TGTGCCTGGAGTGACACAGATACGCAGTATTTT. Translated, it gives CAWSDTDTQYF.

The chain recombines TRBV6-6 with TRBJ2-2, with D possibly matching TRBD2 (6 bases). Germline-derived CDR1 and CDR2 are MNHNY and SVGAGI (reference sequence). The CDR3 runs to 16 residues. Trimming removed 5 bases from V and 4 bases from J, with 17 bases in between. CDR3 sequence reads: CASSGKEGMSTGELFF. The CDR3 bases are TGTGCCAGCAGTGGAAAGGAGGGAATGAGCACCGGGGAGCTGTTTTTT.

The CDR3 sequence: CASSPVSSQIEAFF. The DNA of the CDR3 is TGTGCCAGCTCACCAGTTTCAAGCCAGATTGAAGCTTTCTTT. V gene TRBV18 combines with J gene TRBJ1-1; D call uncertain. Looked up from germline, CDR1 is KGHSH and CDR2 is LQKENI. V gave up 2 bases and J gave up 7 bases, with 14 bases separating them. The CDR3 totals 14 residues.

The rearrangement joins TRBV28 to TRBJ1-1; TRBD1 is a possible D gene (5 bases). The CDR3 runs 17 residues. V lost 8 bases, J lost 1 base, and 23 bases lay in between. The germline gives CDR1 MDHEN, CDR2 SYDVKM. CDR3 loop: CASGRGVVFVPNTEAFF. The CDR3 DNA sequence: TGTGCCAGCGGACGGGGGGTAGTGTTCGTGCCGAACACTGAAGCTTTCTTT. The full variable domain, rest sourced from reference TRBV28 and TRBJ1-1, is DVKVTQSSRYLVKRTGEKVFLECVQDMDHENMFWYRQDPGLGLRLIYFSYDVKMKEKGDIPEGYSVSREKKERFSLILESASTNQTSMYLCASGRGVVFVPNTEAFFGQGTRLTVV.

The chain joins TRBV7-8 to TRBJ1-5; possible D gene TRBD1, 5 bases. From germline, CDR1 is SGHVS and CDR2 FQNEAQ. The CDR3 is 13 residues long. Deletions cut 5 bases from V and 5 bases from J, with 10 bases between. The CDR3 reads CASSHGADQPQHF. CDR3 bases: TGTGCCAGCAGCCACGGGGCCGATCAGCCCCAGCATTTT.

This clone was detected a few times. The CDR3 sequence: CSVEVRSYEQYF. In DNA form, the CDR3 reads TGCAGCGTTGAAGTTCGGAGCTACGAGCAGTACTTC. This chain connects TRBV29-1 to TRBJ2-7; D is unclear. The CDR3 length is 12 residues. Germline V lookup: CDR1 SQVTM, CDR2 ANQGSEA. Trimming took 1 base from V and 3 from J, leaving 7 bases between them.

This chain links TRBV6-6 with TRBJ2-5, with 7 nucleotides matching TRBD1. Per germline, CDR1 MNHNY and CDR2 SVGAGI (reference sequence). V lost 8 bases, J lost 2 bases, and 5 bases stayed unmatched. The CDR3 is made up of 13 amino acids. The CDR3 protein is CASRSRGQETQYF. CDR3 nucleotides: TGTGCCAGCCGGAGCAGGGGGCAAGAGACCCAGTACTTC.